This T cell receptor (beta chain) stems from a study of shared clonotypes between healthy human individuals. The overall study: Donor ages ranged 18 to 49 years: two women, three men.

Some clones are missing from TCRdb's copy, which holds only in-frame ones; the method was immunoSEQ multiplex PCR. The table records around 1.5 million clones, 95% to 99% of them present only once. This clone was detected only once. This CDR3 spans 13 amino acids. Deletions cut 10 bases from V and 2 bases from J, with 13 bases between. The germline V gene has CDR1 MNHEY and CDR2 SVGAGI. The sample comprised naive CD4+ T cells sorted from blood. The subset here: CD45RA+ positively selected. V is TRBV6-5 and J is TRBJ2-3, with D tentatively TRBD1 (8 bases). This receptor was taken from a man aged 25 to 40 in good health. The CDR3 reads CATQGGVTDTQYF. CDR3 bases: TGTGCCACACAGGGGGGGGTCACAGATACGCAGTATTTT.